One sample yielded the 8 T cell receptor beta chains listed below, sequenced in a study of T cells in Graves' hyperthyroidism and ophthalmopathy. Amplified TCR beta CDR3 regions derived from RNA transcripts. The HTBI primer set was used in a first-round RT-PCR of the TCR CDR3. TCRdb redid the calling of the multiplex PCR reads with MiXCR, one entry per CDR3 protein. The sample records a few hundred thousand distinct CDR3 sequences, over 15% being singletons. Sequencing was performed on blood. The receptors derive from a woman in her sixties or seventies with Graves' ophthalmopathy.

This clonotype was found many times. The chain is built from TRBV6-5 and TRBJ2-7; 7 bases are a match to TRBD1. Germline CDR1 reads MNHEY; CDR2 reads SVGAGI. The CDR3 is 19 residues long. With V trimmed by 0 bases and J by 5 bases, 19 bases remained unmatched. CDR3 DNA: TGTGCCAGCAGTTACTCGACAGGGTTCGGATCGTTAGGGCGGAACGAGCAGTACTTC. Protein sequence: CASSYSTGFGSLGRNEQYF.

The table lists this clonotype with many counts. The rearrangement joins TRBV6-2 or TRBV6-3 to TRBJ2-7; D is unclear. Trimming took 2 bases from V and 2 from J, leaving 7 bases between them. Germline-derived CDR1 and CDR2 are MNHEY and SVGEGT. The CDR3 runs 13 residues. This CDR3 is CASSYDIAYEQYF. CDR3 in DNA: TGTGCCAGCAGTTACGACATTGCCTACGAGCAGTACTTC.

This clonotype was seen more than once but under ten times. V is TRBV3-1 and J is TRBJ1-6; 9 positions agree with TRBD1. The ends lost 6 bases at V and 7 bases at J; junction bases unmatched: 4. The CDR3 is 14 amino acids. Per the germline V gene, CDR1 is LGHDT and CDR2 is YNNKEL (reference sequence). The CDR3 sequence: CASRRGQGNSPLHF. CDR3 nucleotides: TGTGCCAGCAGGCGAGGACAGGGGAATTCACCCCTCCACTTT.

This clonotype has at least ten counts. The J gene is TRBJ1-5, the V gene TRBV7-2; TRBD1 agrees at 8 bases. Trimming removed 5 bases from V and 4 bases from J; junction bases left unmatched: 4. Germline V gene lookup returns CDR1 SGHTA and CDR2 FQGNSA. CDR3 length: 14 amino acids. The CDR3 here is CASSRTGLNQPQHF. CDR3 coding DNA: TGTGCCAGCAGCAGGACAGGGTTGAATCAGCCCCAGCATTTT. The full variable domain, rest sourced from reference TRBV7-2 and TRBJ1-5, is GAGVSQSPSNKVTEKGKDVELRCDPISGHTALYWYRQSLGQGLEFLIYFQGNSAPDKSGLPSDRFSAERTGGSVSTLTIQRTQQEDSAVYLCASSRTGLNQPQHFGDGTRLSIL.

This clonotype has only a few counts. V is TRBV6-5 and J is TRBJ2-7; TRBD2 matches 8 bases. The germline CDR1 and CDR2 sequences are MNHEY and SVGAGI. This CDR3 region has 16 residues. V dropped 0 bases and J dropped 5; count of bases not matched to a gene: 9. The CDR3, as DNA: TGTGCCAGCAGTTACTCGACCGGGAGGGGGGTGGACGAGCAGTACTTC. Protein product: CASSYSTGRGVDEQYF.

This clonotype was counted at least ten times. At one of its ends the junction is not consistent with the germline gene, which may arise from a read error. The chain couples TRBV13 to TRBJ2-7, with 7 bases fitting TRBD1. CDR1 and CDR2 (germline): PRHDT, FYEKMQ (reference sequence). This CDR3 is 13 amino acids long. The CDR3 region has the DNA TGTGCCAGCAGCCTAGGGACAGACTACGAGCAGTACTTC. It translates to CASSLGTDYEQYF. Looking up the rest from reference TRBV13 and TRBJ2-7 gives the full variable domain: AAGVIQSPRHLIKEKRETATLKCYPIPRHDTVYWYQQGPGQDPQFLISFYEKMQSDKGSIPDRFSAQQFSDYHSELNMSSLELGDSALYFCASSLGTDYEQYFGPGTRLTVT.

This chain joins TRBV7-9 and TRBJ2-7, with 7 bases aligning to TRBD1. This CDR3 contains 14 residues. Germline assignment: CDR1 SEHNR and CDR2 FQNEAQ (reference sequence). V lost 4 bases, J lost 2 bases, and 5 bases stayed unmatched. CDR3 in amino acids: CASSWTGNTYEQYF. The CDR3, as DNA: TGTGCCAGCAGCTGGACAGGAAACACCTACGAGCAGTACTTC.

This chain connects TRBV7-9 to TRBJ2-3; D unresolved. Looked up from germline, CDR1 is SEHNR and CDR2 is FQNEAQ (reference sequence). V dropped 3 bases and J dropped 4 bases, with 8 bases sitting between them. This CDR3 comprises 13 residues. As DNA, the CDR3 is TGTGCCAGCAGCTTTTCGCGATCAGATACGCAGTATTTT. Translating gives CASSFSRSDTQYF.